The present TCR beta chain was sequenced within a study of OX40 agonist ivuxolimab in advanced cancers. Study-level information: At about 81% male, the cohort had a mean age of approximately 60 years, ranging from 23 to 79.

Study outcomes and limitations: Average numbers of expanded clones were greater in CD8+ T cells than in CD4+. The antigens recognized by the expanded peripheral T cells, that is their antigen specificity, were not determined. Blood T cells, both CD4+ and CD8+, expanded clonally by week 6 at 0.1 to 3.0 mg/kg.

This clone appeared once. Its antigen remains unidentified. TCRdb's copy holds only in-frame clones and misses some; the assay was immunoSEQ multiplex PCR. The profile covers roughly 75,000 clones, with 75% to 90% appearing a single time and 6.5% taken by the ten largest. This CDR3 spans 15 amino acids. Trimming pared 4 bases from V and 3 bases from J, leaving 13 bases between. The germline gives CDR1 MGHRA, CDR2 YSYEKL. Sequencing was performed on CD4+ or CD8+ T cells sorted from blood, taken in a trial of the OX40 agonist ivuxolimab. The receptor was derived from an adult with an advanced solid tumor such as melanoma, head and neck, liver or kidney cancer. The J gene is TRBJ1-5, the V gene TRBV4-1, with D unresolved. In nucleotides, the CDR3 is TGCGCCAGCAGCCTCCAGACGTCAGTCAATCAGCCCCAGCATTTT. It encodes CASSLQTSVNQPQHF.